The 22 T cell receptor beta chains below all came from one sample that was sequenced in a study of human T cells and chemical hapten exposure. Time point indicated: healthy volunteer bleed at 2 weeks. Total RNA extraction was carried out from unfractionated whole blood. TCRdb ran MiXCR on the RACE reads and lists one entry per CDR3 protein. The profile shows tens of thousands of distinct CDR3 sequences, over 3.5% of them singletons. Source material: whole blood. These receptor sequences come from a female donor in good health. Some clones in this sample may be carry-over from other donors' samples.

This clonotype was observed many times. The chain is built from TRBV3-1 and TRBJ1-1; weak D call: TRBD1 (6 bases). Germline CDR1 LGHDT, CDR2 YNNKEL (reference sequence). Trimming took off 1 base at V and 5 bases at J, with 8 bases between the two ends. The CDR3 covers 13 residues. The DNA for the CDR3 is TGTGCCAGCAGCCAAGGGCAGGGGACTGAAGCTTTCTTT. Residues: CASSQGQGTEAFF.

DNA for the CDR3: TGTGCCAGCAGCTTAGTAGGCCCTTGGGATGAAAAACTGTTTTTT. This encodes CASSLVGPWDEKLFF. The chain uses TRBV7-2 and TRBJ1-4; D uncertain. Germline lookup yields CDR1 SGHTA and CDR2 FQGNSA. Trimming shortened V by 1 base and J by 6 bases, and 12 bases separated the two germline ends. The CDR3 covers 15 residues.

This clonotype was seen ten or more times. This chain links TRBV2 with TRBJ1-6; D is unresolved. V was shortened by 0 bases and J by 7 bases, with 7 bases between the two germline ends. CDR3 length: 14 residues. Looked up from germline, CDR1 is SNHLY and CDR2 is FYNNEI. This CDR3 is CASSEAPQNSPLHF. CDR3 nucleotide sequence: TGTGCCAGCAGTGAAGCCCCACAGAATTCACCCCTCCACTTT. Full variable domain (remainder filled in from reference TRBV2 and TRBJ1-6): EPEVTQTPSHQVTQMGQEVILRCVPISNHLYFYWYRQILGQKVEFLVSFYNNEISEKSEIFDDQFSVERPDGSNFTLKIRSTKLEDSAMYFCASSEAPQNSPLHFGNGTRLTVT.

The sample holds many counts of this clonotype. The rearrangement uses TRBV4-3 and TRBJ1-4, with TRBD1 as a possible D gene (6 bases). Germline V gives CDR1 LGHNA, CDR2 YSLEER. This CDR3 contains 17 residues. V was cut by 0 bases and J by 4 bases, with 15 bases left in between. Here the CDR3 reads CASSQDFSGQLNEKLFF. The CDR3 nucleotides read TGCGCCAGCAGCCAAGATTTCTCTGGACAGCTTAATGAAAAACTGTTTTTT.

This clonotype was observed at least ten times. CDR3 amino acids: CASSQDRGFNSPLHF. In nucleotides, the CDR3 is TGCGCCAGCAGCCAAGATAGGGGCTTTAATTCACCCCTCCACTTT. The chain is built from TRBV4-1 and TRBJ1-6, with D possibly matching TRBD1 (5 bases). In germline, CDR1 is MGHRA, CDR2 YSYEKL. The CDR3 is made up of 15 amino acids. The V and J ends lost 0 bases and 6 bases respectively, with 9 bases between them.

The gene calls are TRBV10-3 and TRBJ2-5, with D tentatively TRBD1 (6 bases). Germline V gene data show CDR1 as ENHRY and CDR2 as SYGVKD. V gave up 4 bases and J gave up 3 bases, with 9 bases separating them. The CDR3 spans 13 residues. Here the CDR3 reads CAISAGQKETQYF. The DNA of the CDR3 is TGTGCCATCAGTGCGGGACAAAAAGAGACCCAGTACTTC.

The table lists this clonotype with a few counts. CDR3 loop: CASSSRTGGGFTDTQYF. In nucleotides, the CDR3 is TGTGCCAGCAGCTCCAGGACAGGGGGCGGATTCACAGATACGCAGTATTTT. The rearrangement uses TRBV7-2 and TRBJ2-3; 11 bases align to TRBD1. This CDR3 has 17 amino acids. CDR1 SGHTA and CDR2 FQGNSA come from the germline V gene. Trimming removed 4 bases from V and 2 bases from J; junction bases left unmatched: 8.

This clonotype was detected many times. J is TRBJ2-1 and V is TRBV12-3 or TRBV12-4, with 9 bases aligning to TRBD2. Trimming removed 5 bases from V and 5 bases from J; junction bases left unmatched: 7. This CDR3 spans 15 amino acids. The CDR3 here is CASSLTGLAHNEQFF. For the CDR3, the DNA is TGTGCCAGCAGTCTCACGGGACTAGCCCACAATGAGCAGTTCTTC.

This clonotype was seen repeatedly, ten times or more. The rearrangement uses TRBV24-1 and TRBJ2-1; D is uncertain. The CDR3 is 11 residues long. Trimming took off 1 base at V and 12 bases at J, with 6 bases between the two ends. Germline CDR1 and CDR2: KGHDR and SFDVKD. CDR3 region: CATSDFERQFF. The CDR3 nucleotides read TGTGCCACCAGTGATTTTGAACGGCAGTTCTTC.

This clonotype was counted between two and nine times. The chain is built from TRBV2 and TRBJ1-1, with D possibly matching TRBD1 (5 bases). In germline, CDR1 is SNHLY, CDR2 FYNNEI. CDR3 length: 13 amino acids. V was pared by 5 bases and J by 5 bases, with 12 bases between. In DNA, the CDR3 is TGTGCCAGCAGTTCGCAGGGCGGGACTGAAGCTTTCTTT. It codes for CASSSQGGTEAFF.

This clonotype was counted at least ten times. V usage is TRBV29-1 and J usage is TRBJ2-3; D remains unclear. The CDR3 covers 14 residues. The V end lost 3 bases, the J end lost 2 bases, and 12 bases lay between the germline ends. CDR1 is SQVTM and CDR2 is ANQGSEA in the germline V gene. Written as DNA, the CDR3 is TGCAGCGTTGAGCATTTCACCCTCACAGATACGCAGTATTTT. Translating it yields CSVEHFTLTDTQYF.

This clonotype was detected ten times or more. The J gene is TRBJ2-3, the V gene TRBV29-1; no definite D call. From germline, CDR1 is SQVTM and CDR2 ANQGSEA. V lost 4 bases to trimming and J lost 1 base, with 6 bases between them. This CDR3 is 12 amino acids long. The CDR3 spells CSVVWGTDTQYF. The CDR3 bases are TGCAGCGTTGTATGGGGCACAGATACGCAGTATTTT.

Note on this clonotype: A much larger clone lies a single base off, so this may be a read error. The CDR3: CGSSLRTEPITF. As DNA, the CDR3 is TGTGGCAGCTCACTCCGGACCGAGCCCATTACCTTC. V gene TRBV18 combines with J gene TRBJ1-2; D uncertain. The CDR3 is 12 amino acids. The germline CDR1 and CDR2 sequences are KGHSH and LQKENI. The full variable domain, rest sourced from reference TRBV18 and TRBJ1-2, is NAGVMQNPRHLVRRRGQEARLRCSPMKGHSHVYWYRQLPEEGLKFMVYLQKENIIDESGMPKERFSAEFPKEGPSILRIQQVVRGDSAAYFCGSSLRTEPITFGSGTRLTVV.

This clonotype was detected ten times or more. The gene calls are TRBV20-1 and TRBJ2-5, with D possibly called TRBD1 or TRBD2 (5 bases each). The CDR3 runs to 14 residues. V was shortened by 1 base and J by 2 bases, with 11 bases between the two germline ends. Germline loops: CDR1 DFQATT, CDR2 SNEGSKA (reference sequence). CDR3 nucleotide sequence: TGCAGTGCTAGAGGAGTGGGACGACAAGAGACCCAGTACTTC. Protein: CSARGVGRQETQYF.

The rearrangement uses TRBV6-1 and TRBJ2-7; TRBD2 matches 9 bases. Germline V gives CDR1 MNHNS, CDR2 SASEGT. V dropped 2 bases and J dropped 3; count of bases not matched to a gene: 8. The CDR3 has 16 amino acids. The chain's CDR3 is CASSESSAGGIYEQYF. The DNA for the CDR3 is TGTGCCAGCAGTGAAAGCTCGGCGGGGGGGATCTACGAGCAGTACTTC.

This clonotype was counted at least ten times. This chain links TRBV7-9 with TRBJ2-3, with D possibly matching TRBD2 (5 bases). Germline CDR1 reads SEHNR; CDR2 reads FQNEAQ (reference sequence). The CDR3 extends over 15 amino acids. Trimming stripped 4 bases from V and 3 bases from J, with 14 bases between. The CDR3 region has the DNA TGTGCCAGCAGCTACGACGGGATTCTAACAGATACGCAGTATTTT. Protein sequence: CASSYDGILTDTQYF. The full variable domain, completed using reference TRBV7-9 and TRBJ2-3, is DTGVSQNPRHKITKRGQNVTFRCDPISEHNRLYWYRQTLGQGPEFLTYFQNEAQLEKSRLLSDRFSAERPKGSFSTLEIQRTEQGDSAMYLCASSYDGILTDTQYFGPGTRLTVL.

This clonotype was observed at least ten times. This chain connects TRBV2 to TRBJ1-4; D remains unclear. Deletions cut 4 bases from V and 5 bases from J, with 11 bases between. Per the germline V gene, CDR1 is SNHLY and CDR2 is FYNNEI. CDR3 length equals 14 residues. Here the CDR3 reads CASSGAAGNEKLFF. The CDR3 nucleotides are TGTGCCAGCAGTGGAGCGGCCGGCAATGAAAAACTGTTTTTT.

This clonotype has at least ten counts. V and J are TRBV6-5 and TRBJ1-1; D possibly corresponds to TRBD1 (6 bases). Deletions cut 7 bases from V and 0 bases from J, with 21 bases between. The V gene's germline CDR1 is MNHEY and CDR2 SVGAGI. This CDR3 spans 17 amino acids. CDR3 nucleotides: TGTGCCAGCAAGTTGGGACAACCTACCCGCATGAACACTGAAGCTTTCTTT. It is translated as CASKLGQPTRMNTEAFF.

This clonotype was seen ten or more times. J is TRBJ1-4 and V is TRBV29-1; D uncertain. Germline CDR1 reads SQVTM; CDR2 reads ANQGSEA. V gave up 0 bases and J gave up 6 bases, with 14 bases separating them. The CDR3 loop spans 15 amino acids. The CDR3 spells CSVEEFGLVDEKLFF. Here the CDR3 DNA reads TGCAGCGTTGAAGAATTTGGGCTCGTAGATGAAAAACTGTTTTTT.

This clonotype was picked up many times. This sequence joins TRBV6-5 and TRBJ2-1; D gene uncertain. V gave up 3 bases and J gave up 7 bases, with 13 bases separating them. Germline assignment: CDR1 MNHEY and CDR2 SVGAGI. The CDR3 has 14 residues. The CDR3 is CASSYWREINEQFF. CDR3 bases: TGTGCCAGCAGTTATTGGCGAGAGATAAATGAGCAGTTCTTC.

This clonotype occurred many times. The gene calls are TRBV20-1 and TRBJ1-1; 11 bases fit TRBD1. The germline V gene encodes CDR1 DFQATT and CDR2 SNEGSKA (reference sequence). V was pared by 5 bases and J by 4 bases, with 9 bases of the junction left unmatched. The CDR3 sequence is 15 residues long. The chain's CDR3 is CSADPRDRGFTEAFF. CDR3 in DNA: TGCAGTGCTGACCCCCGGGACAGGGGGTTCACTGAAGCTTTCTTT.

This clonotype was seen ten or more times. The chain carries TRBV6-6 and TRBJ2-4, with 7 positions matching TRBD1. The CDR3 consists of 16 residues. Per the germline V gene, CDR1 is MNHNY and CDR2 is SVGAGI (reference sequence). J lost 4 bases, V lost 0 bases, and 6 bases had no gene match. DNA of the CDR3: TGTGCCAGCAGTTACTCGATACAGGGGTCGAAAAACATTCAGTACTTC. Protein sequence: CASSYSIQGSKNIQYF.